Following are 8 T cell receptor beta chains from one sample sequenced in a study of blood T cell repertoires in COVID-19. Clones were sequenced by immunoSEQ multiplex PCR, and TCRdb holds only the in-frame ones, with some missing. The table includes about 150,000 clones, roughly 86% detected once. What was sequenced was peripheral blood. These receptors came from a woman aged 80 or over with COVID-19, enrolled during active disease.

This sequence joins TRBV28 and TRBJ2-7; D perhaps matches TRBD1 (5 bases). This CDR3 contains 13 residues. Germline loops: CDR1 MDHEN, CDR2 SYDVKM. Trimming left V 6 bases short and J 3 bases short, with 12 bases between. The CDR3 region has the DNA TGTGCCAGCAGACCCTCGACAGACTACGAGCAGTACTTC. As protein: CASRPSTDYEQYF. Complete variable domain (other parts from reference TRBV28 and TRBJ2-7): DVKVTQSSRYLVKRTGEKVFLECVQDMDHENMFWYRQDPGLGLRLIYFSYDVKMKEKGDIPEGYSVSREKKERFSLILESASTNQTSMYLCASRPSTDYEQYFGPGTRLTVT.

The V call is TRBV2, the J call TRBJ2-1; D is perhaps TRBD1 (5 bases). This CDR3 has 14 amino acids. Germline V CDR1 and CDR2: SNHLY, FYNNEI. With 3 bases removed from V and 8 bases from J, the gap between germline ends came to 14 bases. DNA of the CDR3: TGTGCCAGCAGTGAGGCTCCGGGCAGGGATGAGCAGTTCTTC. It codes for CASSEAPGRDEQFF. The whole variable domain, remainder taken from reference TRBV2 and TRBJ2-1, is EPEVTQTPSHQVTQMGQEVILRCVPISNHLYFYWYRQILGQKVEFLVSFYNNEISEKSEIFDDQFSVERPDGSNFTLKIRSTKLEDSAMYFCASSEAPGRDEQFFGPGTRLTVL.

V and J are TRBV19 and TRBJ2-7, with TRBD1 identical over 9 bases. V lost 6 bases, J lost 4 bases, and 10 bases stayed unmatched. CDR1 LNHDA and CDR2 SQIVND come from the germline V gene (reference sequence). The CDR3 has 15 amino acids. CDR3 in DNA: TGTGCCAGTAGCCCCCGGGACAGGGCCGTATACGAGCAGTACTTC. Translating gives CASSPRDRAVYEQYF.

The V gene is TRBV28, the J gene TRBJ1-6; D is ambiguous. Per germline, CDR1 MDHEN and CDR2 SYDVKM. The CDR3 contains 16 residues. V shed 3 bases and J shed 0 bases, with 9 bases lying between them. As DNA, the CDR3 is TGTGCCAGCAGTTTTTCACAGATCTCCTATAATTCACCCCTCCACTTT. Encoded protein: CASSFSQISYNSPLHF.

The chain is built from TRBV10-3 and TRBJ2-5; 7 nucleotides agree with TRBD2. Germline V gives CDR1 ENHRY, CDR2 SYGVKD. This CDR3 is 14 amino acids long. With V trimmed by 6 bases and J by 3 bases, 7 bases remained unmatched. Here the CDR3 reads CAIRSSLAEETQYF. The CDR3 DNA follows: TGTGCCATCAGATCGAGCCTAGCGGAAGAGACCCAGTACTTC.

This clone was seen more than once but under ten times. The chain links TRBV12-3 or TRBV12-4 to TRBJ1-2; no reliable D call. V gave up 4 bases and J gave up 2 bases, with 5 bases separating them. The CDR3 runs to 12 residues. CDR3 residues: CASSSQNYGYTF. The CDR3 nucleotides are TGTGCCAGCAGTTCACAGAACTATGGCTACACCTTC.

The V and J genes are TRBV6-1 and TRBJ1-1, with D unclear. Germline CDR1 MNHNS, CDR2 SASEGT. The germline V and J ends were trimmed by 3 bases and 7 bases, with 6 bases remaining between them. The CDR3 loop spans 11 amino acids. The CDR3 nucleotides read TGTGCCAGCAGTGAGGTAGTTGAAGCTTTCTTT. This gives the protein CASSEVVEAFF.

The chain links TRBV4-3 to TRBJ2-3; 9 nucleotides line up with TRBD2. V dropped 0 bases and J dropped 4; count of bases not matched to a gene: 2. The CDR3 has 15 amino acids. The germline V gene has CDR1 LGHNA and CDR2 YSLEER. CDR3 residues: CASSQEGLAADTQYF. The CDR3 region has the DNA TGCGCCAGCAGCCAAGAGGGACTAGCAGCAGATACGCAGTATTTT.